This entry concerns a single T cell receptor (beta chain). The target antigen is unknown. This record comes from a study of shared clonotypes between healthy human individuals. Study-wide background: Plates per donor: three CD4 naive, three CD4 memory, two CD8 naive, one CD8 memory.

V gave up 0 bases and J gave up 4 bases, with 13 bases separating them. CDR3 size: 16 residues. The germline V gene encodes CDR1 MGHRA and CDR2 YSYEKL. General study points: Estimated richness values were generally larger in naive subsets than in memory subsets.

Clones were read by immunoSEQ multiplex PCR, and TCRdb kept only the in-frame ones, dropping some. The top ten hold roughly 1.5% of the sample, which has approximately 980,000 clones, around 80% seen once. There were no recent acute infections or vaccinations among the donors, who were healthy HIV-negative adults. The source material was memory CD4+ T cells sorted from blood. Noted subset: CD45RA-negative fraction. This sequence joins TRBV4-1 and TRBJ1-3; the D is unclear. This TCR was recovered from a man between 18 and 29 years old in good health. The CDR3 DNA follows: TGCGCCAGCAGCCAAGAAGGCACGGCAGGAGGAAACACCATATATTTT. It codes for CASSQEGTAGGNTIYF.